This T cell receptor (beta chain) was profiled in a study of T cells in Graves' hyperthyroidism and ophthalmopathy. Aged 18 to 65, the patients had hyperthyroidism that was newly diagnosed and had lasted under 2 months. Uncontrolled infection, other autoimmune disease, pregnancy or lactation barred patients from enrollment. This CDR3 region has 16 residues. Trimming removed 0 bases at V and 1 base at J, with 12 bases between. The germline CDR1 and CDR2 sequences are LNHDA and SQIVND (reference sequence). Amplified TCR beta CDR3 regions derived from RNA transcripts. The TCR CDR3 first-round RT-PCR relied on the HTBI primer set. From the multiplex PCR reads, TCRdb called clonotypes with MiXCR, one entry per CDR3 protein. This table holds a few hundred thousand distinct CDR3 sequences, about 17% found once. This clonotype occurred a few times. The target antigen is unknown. General study points: Ophthalmopathy was told apart from stable hyperthyroidism by a 13 V-J model.

The sequence was obtained from a woman aged 45-65 years with Graves' hyperthyroidism. This rearrangement joins TRBV19 to TRBJ1-1; D gene unclear. The sequenced sample consisted of blood. In DNA, the CDR3 is TGTGCCAGTAGTATAGATGGAGTTCGGCAGAACACTGAAGCTTTCTTT. Encoded protein: CASSIDGVRQNTEAFF.